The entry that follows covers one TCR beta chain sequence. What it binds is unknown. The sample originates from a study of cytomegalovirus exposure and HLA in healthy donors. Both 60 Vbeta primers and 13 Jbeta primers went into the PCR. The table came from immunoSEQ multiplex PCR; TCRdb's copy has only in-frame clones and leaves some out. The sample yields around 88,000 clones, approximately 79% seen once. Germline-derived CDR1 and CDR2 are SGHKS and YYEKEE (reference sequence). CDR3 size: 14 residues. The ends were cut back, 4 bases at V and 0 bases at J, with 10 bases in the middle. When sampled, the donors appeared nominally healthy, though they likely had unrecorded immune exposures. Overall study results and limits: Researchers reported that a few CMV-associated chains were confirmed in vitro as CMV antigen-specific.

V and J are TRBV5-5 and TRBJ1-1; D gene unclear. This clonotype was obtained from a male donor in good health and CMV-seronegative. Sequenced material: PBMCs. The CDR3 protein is CASSVTPVNTEAFF. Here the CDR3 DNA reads TGTGCCAGCAGCGTGACACCGGTGAACACTGAAGCTTTCTTT.